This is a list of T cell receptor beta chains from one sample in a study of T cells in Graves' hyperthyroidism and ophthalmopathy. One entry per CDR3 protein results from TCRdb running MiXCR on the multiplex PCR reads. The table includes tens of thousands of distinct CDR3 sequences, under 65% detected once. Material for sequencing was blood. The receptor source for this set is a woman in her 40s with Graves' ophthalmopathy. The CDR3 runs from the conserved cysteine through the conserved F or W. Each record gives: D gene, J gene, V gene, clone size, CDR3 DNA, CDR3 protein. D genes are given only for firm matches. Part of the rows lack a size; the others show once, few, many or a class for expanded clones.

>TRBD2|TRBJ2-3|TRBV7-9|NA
TGTGCCAGCAGCTCCCGACTAGCGCCAGATACGCAGTATTTT
CASSSRLAPDTQYF
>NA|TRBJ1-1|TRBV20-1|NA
TGCAGTGCTAGAGACGGCCGGGAAGCTTTCTTT
CSARDGREAFF
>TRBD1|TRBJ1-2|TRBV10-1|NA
TGCGCCAGCAGACAGGGGCGATATGGCTACACCTTC
CASRQGRYGYTF
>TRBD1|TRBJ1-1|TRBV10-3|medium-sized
TGTGCCATCAGTGGAACGGGACAGAGGAACACTGAAGCTTTCTTT
CAISGTGQRNTEAFF
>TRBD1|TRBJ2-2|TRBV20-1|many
TGCAGTGCTCGACAGGGGGCGAGCACCGGGGAGCTGTTTTTT
CSARQGASTGELFF
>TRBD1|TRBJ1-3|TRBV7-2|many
TGTGCCAGCAGCAATAGACAGGGATTCTCTGGAAACACCATATATTTT
CASSNRQGFSGNTIYF
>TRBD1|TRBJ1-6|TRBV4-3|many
TGCGCCAGCAGCCAACTGGGACAGGGAAGCTCCTATAATTCACCCCTCCACTTT
CASSQLGQGSSYNSPLHF
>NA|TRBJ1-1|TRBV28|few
TGTGCCAGCTACTATCCGGGGGGCCTGAACACTGAAGCTTTCTTT
CASYYPGGLNTEAFF
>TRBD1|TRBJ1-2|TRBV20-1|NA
TGCAGTGCTAAGCGACAGGGCAACTATGGCTACACCTTC
CSAKRQGNYGYTF
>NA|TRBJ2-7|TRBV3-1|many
TGTGCCAGCAGCCAAGCCCCAGGGCTTAGCTACGAGCAGTACTTC
CASSQAPGLSYEQYF
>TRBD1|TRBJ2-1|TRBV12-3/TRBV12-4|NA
TGTGCCAGCAATCCCGGACAGGGCGCGAACACCGGGGAGCAGTTCTTC
CASNPGQGANTGEQFF
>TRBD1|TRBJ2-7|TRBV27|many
TGTGCCAGCAGTCAAACGACAGGGCACTACGAGCAGTACTTC
CASSQTTGHYEQYF
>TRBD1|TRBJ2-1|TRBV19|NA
TGTGCCAGTAGTATCGGGACAGGGGGTGTTTTTTGCAATGAGCAGTTCTTC
CASSIGTGGVFCNEQFF
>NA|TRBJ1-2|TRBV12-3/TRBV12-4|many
TGTGCCAGCAGTTTCGGGGCCTATGGCTACACCTTC
CASSFGAYGYTF
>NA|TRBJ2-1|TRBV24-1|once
TGTGCCACCAGACTGTCAGGAAACAATGAGCAGTTCTTC
CATRLSGNNEQFF
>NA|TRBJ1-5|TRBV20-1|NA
TGCAGTGCTAGAGATACGGGACTCCAGCATTTT
CSARDTGLQHF
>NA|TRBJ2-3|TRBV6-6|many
TGTGCCAGCAGTACCACTGGCGGTTCTAGCACAGATACGCAGTATTTT
CASSTTGGSSTDTQYF
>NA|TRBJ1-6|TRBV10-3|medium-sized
TGTGCCATCGGGGAAAGTGGACTGGTCGGTTCACCCCTCCACTTT
CAIGESGLVGSPLHF
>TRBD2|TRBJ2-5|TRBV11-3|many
TGTGCCAGCAGCTTAGGGACTAGCGGGAGCATCGAGACCCAGTACTTC
CASSLGTSGSIETQYF
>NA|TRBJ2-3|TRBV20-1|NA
TGCAGTGCGGGGGTCACAGATACGCAGTATTTT
CSAGVTDTQYF
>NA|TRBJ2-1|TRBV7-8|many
TGTGCCAGCAGCCCCGGACTCCGCTCCTACAATGAGCAGTTCTTC
CASSPGLRSYNEQFF
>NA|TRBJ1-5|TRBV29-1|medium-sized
TGCAGCGTTGAACTCGGGGGAGGGCAGCCCCAGCATTTT
CSVELGGGQPQHF
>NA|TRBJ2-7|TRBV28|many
TGTGCCAGCAGTTATGTAAGCGCATACGAGCAGTACTTC
CASSYVSAYEQYF
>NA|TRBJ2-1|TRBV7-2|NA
TGTGCCAGCAGCTCCCGACCCCACAATGAGCAGTTCTTC
CASSSRPHNEQFF